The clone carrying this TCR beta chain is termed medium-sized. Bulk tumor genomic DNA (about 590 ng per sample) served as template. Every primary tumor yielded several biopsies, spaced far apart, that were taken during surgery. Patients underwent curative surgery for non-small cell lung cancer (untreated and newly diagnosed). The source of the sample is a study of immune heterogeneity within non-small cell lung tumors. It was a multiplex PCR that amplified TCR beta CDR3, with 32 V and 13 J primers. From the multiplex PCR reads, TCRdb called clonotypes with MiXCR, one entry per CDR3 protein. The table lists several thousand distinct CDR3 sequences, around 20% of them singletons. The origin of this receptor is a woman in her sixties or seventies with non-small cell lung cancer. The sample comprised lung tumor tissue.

Here the CDR3 DNA reads TGTGCCAGCAGCCAGGGACTAGAGAACACCGGGGAGCTGTTTTTT. This gives the protein CASSQGLENTGELFF. J is TRBJ2-2 and V is TRBV3-2; the DNA was not compared with TRBD2, the D call given in the table. TRBV3-2 is a known pseudogene. The CDR3 spans 15 residues.